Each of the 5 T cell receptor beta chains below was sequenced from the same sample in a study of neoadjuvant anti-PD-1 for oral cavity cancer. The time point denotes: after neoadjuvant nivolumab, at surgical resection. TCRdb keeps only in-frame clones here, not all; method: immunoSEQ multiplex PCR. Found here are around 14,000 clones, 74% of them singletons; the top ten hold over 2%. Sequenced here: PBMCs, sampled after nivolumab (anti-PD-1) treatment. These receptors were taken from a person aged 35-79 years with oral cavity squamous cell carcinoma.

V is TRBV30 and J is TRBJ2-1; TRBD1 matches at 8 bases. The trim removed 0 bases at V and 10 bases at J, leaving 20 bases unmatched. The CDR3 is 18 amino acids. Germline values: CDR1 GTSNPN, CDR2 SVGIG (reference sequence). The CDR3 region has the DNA TGTGCCTGGAGTGTATACTCAATATCCGGGACAGGACCCTCGGAGCAGTTCTTC. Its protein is CAWSVYSISGTGPSEQFF.

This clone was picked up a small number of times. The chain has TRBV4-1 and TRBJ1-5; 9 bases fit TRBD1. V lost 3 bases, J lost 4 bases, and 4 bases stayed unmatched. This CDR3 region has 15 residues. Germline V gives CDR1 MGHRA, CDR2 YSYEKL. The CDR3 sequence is CASSHPGQGNQPQHF. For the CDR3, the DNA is TGCGCCAGCAGCCACCCGGGACAGGGAAATCAGCCCCAGCATTTT.

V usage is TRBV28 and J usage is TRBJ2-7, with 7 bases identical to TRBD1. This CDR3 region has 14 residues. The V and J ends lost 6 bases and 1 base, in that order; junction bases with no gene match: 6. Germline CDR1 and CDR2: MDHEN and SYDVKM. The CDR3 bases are TGTGCCAGCAGAAACAGGGGTACTTCCTACGAGCAGTACTTC. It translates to CASRNRGTSYEQYF.

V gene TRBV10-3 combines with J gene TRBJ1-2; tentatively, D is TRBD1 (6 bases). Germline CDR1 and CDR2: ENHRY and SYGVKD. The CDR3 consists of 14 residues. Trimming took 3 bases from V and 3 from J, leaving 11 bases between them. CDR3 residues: CAISEGGIDYGYTF. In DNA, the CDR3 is TGTGCCATCAGTGAAGGGGGGATCGACTATGGCTACACCTTC.

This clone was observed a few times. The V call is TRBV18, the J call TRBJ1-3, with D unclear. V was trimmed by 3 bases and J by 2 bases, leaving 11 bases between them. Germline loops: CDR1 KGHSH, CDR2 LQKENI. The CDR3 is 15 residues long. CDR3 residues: CASSPPGSPGNTIYF. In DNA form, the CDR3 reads TGTGCCAGCTCACCCCCGGGGTCTCCTGGAAACACCATATATTTT.